This T cell receptor (beta chain) stems from a study of shared clonotypes between healthy human individuals. The CDR3 contains 15 residues. Trimming shortened V by 8 bases and J by 0 bases, and 17 bases separated the two germline ends. Germline V CDR1 and CDR2: SGHRS, YFSETQ. Per the study methods: Filtering was not the same, since immunoSEQ gave junction-only sequences without quality scores. TCRdb's table, derived via immunoSEQ multiplex PCR, lists solely in-frame clones and lacks some. The D gene and trimming were derived from the DNA, and the V and J assignments and clone size from that table. Of over 2 million clones detected, 80% to 95% appear once; the ten largest clones hold 0.3% to 0.4%.

The chain carries TRBV5-1 and TRBJ1-1, with D perhaps TRBD1 (5 bases). The source is a man between 18 and 35 years old in good health. Some clones in this sample may be carry-over from other donors' samples. The sample was naive CD4+ T cells from PBMCs. The subset denotes: CD45RA+ positively selected. The CDR3 DNA reads as TGCGCCAGTAACCCTGGGGGGGTCATGAACACTGAAGCTTTCTTT. This sequence encodes CASNPGGVMNTEAFF.